This T cell receptor (beta chain) was documented in a study of blood T cell repertoires in COVID-19. About the study: Samples of COVID-19 (acute and convalescent) were obtained from the United States, Italy and Spain. The cDNA or gDNA used as material had been derived from T cells, B-cell-depleted T cells, or PBMCs.

Clones were read by immunoSEQ multiplex PCR, and TCRdb kept only the in-frame ones, dropping some. The sample lists tens of thousands of clones; 75% to 85% were seen once. There are 14 residues in the CDR3. V was trimmed by 4 bases and J by 0 bases, leaving 12 bases between them. The germline CDR1 and CDR2 sequences are SQVTM and ANQGSEA. The source is a woman in her 70s with acute or convalescent COVID-19. The chain is built from TRBV29-1 and TRBJ1-1; no clear D gene. Input material: peripheral blood. CDR3 residues: CSVVGAGMNTEAFF. The CDR3 nucleotides read TGCAGCGTTGTGGGCGCAGGAATGAACACTGAAGCTTTCTTT.